The 18 T cell receptor beta chains below were found in one sample sequenced in a study of PD-1 blockade in classical Hodgkin lymphoma (dated by TCRdb to 2018 to 2021). The method was the immunoSEQ multiplex PCR assay. The table comes from immuneACCESS by way of TCRdb, which keeps in-frame sequences with V and J called. Part of the clones is missing from these tables; in studies checked, under half for an unresolved V gene and the rest for unknown reasons. The table for this sample lists around 99,000 clones; roughly 76% of them were counted only once. The ten biggest clones cover about 15% of the sample. The label giving this sample's time point can be read as: cycle 2 day 1 (C2D1) of nivolumab. Relapse after autologous stem cell transplantation had occurred in all trial patients, and cohorts A, B and C were distinguished by prior brentuximab vedotin exposure. Sample: peripheral blood mononuclear cells (PBMCs), taken before the second cycle of nivolumab. Receptors were obtained from a human donor with classical Hodgkin lymphoma.

A few counts support this clone. The chain is built from TRBV7-9 and TRBJ1-2; D not certain. The CDR3 is 12 amino acids. The V and J ends lost 5 bases and 2 bases respectively, with 6 bases between them. CDR1 is SEHNR and CDR2 is FQNEAQ in the germline V gene (reference sequence). Here the CDR3 reads CASSLSNYGYTF. The CDR3 DNA sequence: TGTGCCAGCAGCCTCAGCAACTATGGCTACACCTTC.

The chain employs TRBV27 and TRBJ2-7; 7 nucleotides line up with TRBD1. This CDR3 is 12 amino acids long. Trimming cost V 8 bases and J 2 bases; bases outside gene matches: 3. Germline V gene lookup returns CDR1 MNHEY and CDR2 SMNVEV (reference sequence). For the CDR3, the DNA is TGTGCCAGCGGGACAGATCCCTACGAGCAGTACTTC. Residues: CASGTDPYEQYF.

V usage is TRBV18 and J usage is TRBJ2-7, with D unresolved. The CDR3 has 13 amino acids. V was pared by 6 bases and J by 3 bases, with 12 bases between. Looked up from germline, CDR1 is KGHSH and CDR2 is LQKENI. CDR3 sequence: CASSATADYEQYF. For the CDR3, the DNA is TGTGCCAGCTCGGCCACGGCGGACTACGAGCAGTACTTC.

The V call is TRBV2, the J call TRBJ2-5; TRBD2 might be the D (6 bases). The germline V and J ends were trimmed by 11 bases and 4 bases, with 14 bases remaining between them. The germline V gene encodes CDR1 SNHLY and CDR2 FYNNEI. CDR3 length equals 12 residues. In nucleotides, the CDR3 is TGTGCCGGGTGGCAGGGAGGAGAGACCCAGTACTTC. Encoded protein: CAGWQGGETQYF.

This clone was seen once. This chain links TRBV11-1 with TRBJ2-2; D gene ambiguous. The germline CDR1 and CDR2 sequences are SGHAT and FQDESV (reference sequence). The germline V and J ends were trimmed by 10 bases and 5 bases, with 14 bases remaining between them. The CDR3 sequence is 13 residues long. In DNA form, the CDR3 reads TGTGCCATCCATTCGGTAGGGACCGGGGAGCTGTTTTTT. This codes for CAIHSVGTGELFF.

This clone has more than one count but fewer than ten. The chain has TRBV5-1 and TRBJ1-4; D might be TRBD1 (6 bases). The CDR3 loop spans 15 amino acids. Between the trimmed V and J ends, which lost 0 bases and 3 bases, there was a span of 9 bases. The V gene's germline CDR1 is SGHRS and CDR2 YFSETQ. The CDR3 is CASSLARGSNEKLFF. The CDR3 DNA reads TGCGCCAGCAGCTTGGCCAGGGGTTCTAATGAAAAACTGTTTTTT.

This CDR3 is CASSDPGGTAGEQFF. The CDR3, as DNA: TGCGCCAGCAGCGATCCGGGCGGGACCGCCGGGGAGCAGTTCTTC. The chain carries TRBV5-1 and TRBJ2-1; possibly TRBD2 for D (6 bases). CDR1 SGHRS and CDR2 YFSETQ come from the germline V gene. The V end was cut by 4 bases, the J end by 10 bases, with 21 bases between. This CDR3 has 15 residues.

The rearrangement joins TRBV5-4 to TRBJ2-2, with D tentatively TRBD1 or TRBD2 (5 bases each). Trimming cost V 0 bases and J 8 bases, with 14 bases left between them. There are 15 residues in the CDR3. The V gene's germline CDR1 is SGHNT and CDR2 YYREEE (reference sequence). CDR3 in DNA: TGTGCCAGCAGCTTGGGGGGGACCCGGTATGGGGAGCTGTTTTTT. Its translation is CASSLGGTRYGELFF.

The J gene is TRBJ1-1, the V gene TRBV30, with TRBD1 identical over 7 bases. The CDR3 consists of 14 residues. Germline lookup yields CDR1 GTSNPN and CDR2 SVGIG (reference sequence). The trim removed 4 bases at V and 8 bases at J, leaving 13 bases unmatched. The CDR3: CAWTLLDRVGEAFF. Here the CDR3 DNA reads TGTGCCTGGACCCTACTCGACAGGGTTGGCGAAGCTTTCTTT.

The genes are TRBV10-3 and TRBJ2-7; D is ambiguous. Germline V CDR1 and CDR2: ENHRY, SYGVKD. The CDR3 sequence is 13 residues long. V lost 2 bases, J lost 4 bases, and 9 bases lay in between. The CDR3 loop reads CAISEQNGYEQYF. The CDR3 region has the DNA TGTGCCATCAGTGAGCAGAACGGGTACGAGCAGTACTTC.

The rearrangement joins TRBV15 to TRBJ2-7; 11 bases map to TRBD2. CDR1 is LNHNV and CDR2 is YYDKDF in the germline V gene (reference sequence). The CDR3 contains 17 residues. V dropped 1 base and J dropped 3; count of bases not matched to a gene: 8. Here the CDR3 DNA reads TGTGCCACCAGCAGAGCCCTCCCCACTAGCGGGAGCTACGAGCAGTACTTC. Its protein is CATSRALPTSGSYEQYF.

Concerning this clone itself: Other DNA sequences in this sample translate to the same CDR3. This rearrangement joins TRBV19 to TRBJ2-2; 8 nucleotides match TRBD2. V shed 6 bases, J shed 0 bases, and the junction held 3 bases outside the gene matches. The CDR3 has 15 amino acids. Germline V CDR1 and CDR2: LNHDA, SQIVND (reference sequence). The CDR3 DNA sequence: TGTGCCAGTAGCTGGGGACTAGCGAACACCGGGGAGCTGTTTTTT. Residues: CASSWGLANTGELFF.

This clone was recorded only once. At the DNA level, this CDR3 is encoded by other sequences in the same sample as well. The chain combines TRBV30 with TRBJ2-6; D gene ambiguous. CDR1 and CDR2 (germline): GTSNPN, SVGIG (reference sequence). The CDR3 is 13 amino acids. V lost 4 bases to trimming and J lost 1 base, with 5 bases between them. CDR3: CAWTPSGANVLTF. CDR3 bases: TGTGCCTGGACCCCGTCTGGGGCCAACGTCCTGACTTTC.

The rearrangement joins TRBV5-1 to TRBJ2-1; D possibly corresponds to TRBD1 (6 bases). Germline assignment: CDR1 SGHRS and CDR2 YFSETQ. The CDR3 totals 16 residues. Deletions cut 4 bases from V and 4 bases from J, with 18 bases between. In DNA, the CDR3 is TGCGCCAGCAGCCTCAGATCCGGACAGACGTACAATGAGCAGTTCTTC. Residues: CASSLRSGQTYNEQFF.

The chain recombines TRBV7-8 with TRBJ1-5; weak D call: TRBD1 (5 bases). This CDR3 is built from 15 residues. The V gene's germline CDR1 is SGHVS and CDR2 FQNEAQ. Trimming took off 7 bases at V and 2 bases at J, with 15 bases between the two ends. The CDR3 DNA is TGTGCCAGCAAGGTCGGGGCTGCGGGCAATCAGCCCCAGCATTTT. Encoded protein: CASKVGAAGNQPQHF.

The V and J genes are TRBV10-2 and TRBJ2-7; 7 positions agree with TRBD1. Germline V lookup: CDR1 WSHSY, CDR2 SAAADI. The trim removed 7 bases at V and 4 bases at J, leaving 7 bases unmatched. The CDR3 is 13 residues long. CDR3 coding DNA: TGCGCCAGCATGATGACAGGGAAGTACGAGCAGTACTTC. This gives the protein CASMMTGKYEQYF.

This clone appeared a few times. Here the CDR3 reads CSVVSSAYEQYF. The CDR3 DNA sequence: TGCAGCGTTGTTTCTAGCGCCTACGAGCAGTACTTC. The chain recombines TRBV29-1 with TRBJ2-7, with D possibly TRBD2 on 6 matching bases. CDR1 and CDR2 from the germline V gene are SQVTM and ANQGSEA. The V gene lost 4 bases and the J gene lost 2 bases, with 9 bases spanning the gap. The CDR3 has 12 amino acids.

This clone showed up just a few times. DNA for the CDR3: TGTGCCAGCAGCTTAGGACTAGCGGAGATACACGAGCAGTACTTC. Translated: CASSLGLAEIHEQYF. The rearrangement uses TRBV11-2 and TRBJ2-7; TRBD2 matches at 9 bases. CDR3 size: 15 residues. The germline V gene encodes CDR1 SGHAT and CDR2 FQNNGV. V shed 1 base, J shed 5 bases, and the junction held 6 bases outside the gene matches.